A selection of T cell receptor beta chains follows, all from one sample in a study of blood T cell repertoires in COVID-19. Clones were sequenced by immunoSEQ multiplex PCR, and TCRdb holds only the in-frame ones, with some missing. Seen here are around 300,000 clones, more than 80% observed once, and the top ten hold about 3%. Sequencing was carried out using peripheral blood. These receptors originate from a woman in her twenties or thirties with active or convalescent COVID-19. Both conserved end residues are trimmed from each CDR3. Some rows mark clone size as missing; the rest say once, few, many or name a class of expanded clone.

V	J	size	length	CDR3
TRBV7-9	TRBJ2-3	NA	14	ASRERTGLGTDTQY
TRBV19	TRBJ2-5	NA	13	ASSIDGLGAETQY
TRBV19	TRBJ1-2	NA	12	ASKLVGANYGYT
TRBV3-1/TRBV3-2	TRBJ2-3	NA	11	ASSRGRADTQY
TRBV19	TRBJ2-1	NA	13	ASSMNDRGYNEQF
TRBV5-6	TRBJ2-7	once	11	ASSTLPGGEQY
TRBV7-9	TRBJ1-4	NA	15	ASSLGQGVIANEKLF
TRBV5-1	TRBJ1-1	NA	12	ASSLTTAWTEAF
TRBV19	TRBJ1-1	NA	10	ASEAGGLEAF
TRBV9	TRBJ2-1	NA	13	ASSTGLAADNEQF
TRBV27	TRBJ2-7	NA	11	ASSSSQRYEQY
TRBV18	TRBJ2-5	NA	12	ASSYGQPQETQY
TRBV20-1	TRBJ1-2	NA	8	SAPGRTYT
TRBV6-6	TRBJ2-7	NA	13	ASSYSGDRAYEQY
TRBV19	TRBJ2-7	once	12	ASSPQGDPYEQY
TRBV18	TRBJ1-5	few	11	ASSPDSNQPQH
TRBV5-4	TRBJ2-3	NA	13	ASSSGLAGGFTQY
TRBV5-4	TRBJ2-5	once	16	ASSFGRLAGTPREAQY
TRBV19	TRBJ1-1	NA	11	ASSQLRGTEAF
TRBV28	TRBJ1-6	NA	13	ASRHSTGESSPLH
TRBV5-1	TRBJ2-1	NA	14	ASSQRQVSSYNEQF
TRBV5-1	TRBJ1-1	NA	16	ASSHRSARGGSFAEAF
TRBV19	TRBJ1-2	few	13	ASSIGGSTNYGYT
TRBV18	TRBJ1-2	NA	13	ASSPLARANYGYT
TRBV3-1/TRBV3-2	TRBJ1-1	NA	12	ASSQNRGWAEAF
TRBV10-2	TRBJ1-2	NA	12	ASSERGLIYGYT
TRBV20-1	TRBJ1-1	NA	13	SASPRGGWNTEAF
TRBV6-6	TRBJ1-1	NA	13	ASSYSGQGNTEAF
TRBV5-4	TRBJ1-2	once	12	ASSLDRVGYGYT
TRBV18	TRBJ2-4	NA	9	AGGNGGIQY
TRBV28	TRBJ1-1	NA	11	ASSLLGGPEAF
TRBV2	TRBJ2-5	few	12	ASSNRGAGETQY
TRBV7-3	TRBJ2-1	once	13	ASSLTGGPLDEQF